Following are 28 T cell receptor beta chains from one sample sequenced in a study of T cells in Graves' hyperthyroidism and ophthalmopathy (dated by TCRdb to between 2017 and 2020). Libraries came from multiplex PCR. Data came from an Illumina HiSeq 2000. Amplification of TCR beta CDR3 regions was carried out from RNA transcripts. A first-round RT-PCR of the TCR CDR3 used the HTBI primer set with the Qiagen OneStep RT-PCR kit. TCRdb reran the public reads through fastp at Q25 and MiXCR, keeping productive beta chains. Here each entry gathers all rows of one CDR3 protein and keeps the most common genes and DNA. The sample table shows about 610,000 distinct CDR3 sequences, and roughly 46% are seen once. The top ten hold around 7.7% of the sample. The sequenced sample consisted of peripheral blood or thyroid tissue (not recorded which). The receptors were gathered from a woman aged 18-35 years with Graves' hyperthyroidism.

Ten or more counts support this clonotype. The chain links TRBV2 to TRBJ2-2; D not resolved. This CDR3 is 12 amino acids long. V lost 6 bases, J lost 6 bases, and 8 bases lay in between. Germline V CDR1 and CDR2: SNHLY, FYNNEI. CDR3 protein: CASRGISGELFF. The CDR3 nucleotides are TGTGCCAGCAGAGGGATTTCCGGGGAGCTGTTTTTT.

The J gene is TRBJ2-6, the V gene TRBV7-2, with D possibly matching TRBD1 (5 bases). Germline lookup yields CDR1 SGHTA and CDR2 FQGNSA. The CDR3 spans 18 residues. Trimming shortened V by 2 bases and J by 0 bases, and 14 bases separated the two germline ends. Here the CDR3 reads CASSLQGLGNSGANVLTF. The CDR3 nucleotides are TGTGCCAGCAGCTTACAGGGCCTGGGAAACTCTGGGGCCAACGTCCTGACTTTC.

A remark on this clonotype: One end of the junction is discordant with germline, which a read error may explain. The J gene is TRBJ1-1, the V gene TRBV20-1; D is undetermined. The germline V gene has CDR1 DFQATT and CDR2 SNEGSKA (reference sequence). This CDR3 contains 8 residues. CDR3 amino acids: CSARDIPF. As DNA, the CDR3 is TGCAGTGCTAGAGATATTCCTTTT.

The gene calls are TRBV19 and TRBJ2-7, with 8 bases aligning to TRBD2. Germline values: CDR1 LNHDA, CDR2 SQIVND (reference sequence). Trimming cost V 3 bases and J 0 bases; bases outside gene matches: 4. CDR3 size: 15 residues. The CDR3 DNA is TGTGCCAGTAGTATGACTAGCGCCAGCTCCTACGAGCAGTACTTC. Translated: CASSMTSASSYEQYF.

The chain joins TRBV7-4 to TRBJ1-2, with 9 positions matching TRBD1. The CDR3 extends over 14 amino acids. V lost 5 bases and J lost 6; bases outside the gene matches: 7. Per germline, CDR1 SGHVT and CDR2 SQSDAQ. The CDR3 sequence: CASSPSGQGDGYTF. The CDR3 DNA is TGTGCCAGCAGCCCCTCGGGACAGGGCGATGGCTACACCTTC.

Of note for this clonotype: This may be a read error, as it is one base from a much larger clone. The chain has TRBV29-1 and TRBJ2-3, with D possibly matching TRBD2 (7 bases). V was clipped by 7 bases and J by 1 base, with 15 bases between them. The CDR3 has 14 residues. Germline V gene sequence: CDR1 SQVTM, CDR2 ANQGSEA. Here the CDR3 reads CSADYGGRTDTQYF. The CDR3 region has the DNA TGCAGCGCCGATTACGGGGGGCGCACAGATACGCAGTATTTT.

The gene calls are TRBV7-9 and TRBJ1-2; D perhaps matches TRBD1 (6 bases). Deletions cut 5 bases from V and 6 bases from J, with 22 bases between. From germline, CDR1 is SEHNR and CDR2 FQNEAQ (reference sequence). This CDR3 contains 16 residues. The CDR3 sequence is CASSTRLGGGADGYTF. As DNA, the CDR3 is TGTGCCAGCAGCACTCGCTTGGGGGGGGGGGCCGATGGCTACACCTTC. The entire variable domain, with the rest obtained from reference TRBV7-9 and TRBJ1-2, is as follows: DTGVSQNPRHKITKRGQNVTFRCDPISEHNRLYWYRQTLGQGPEFLTYFQNEAQLEKSRLLSDRFSAERPKGSFSTLEIQRTEQGDSAMYLCASSTRLGGGADGYTFGSGTRLTVV.

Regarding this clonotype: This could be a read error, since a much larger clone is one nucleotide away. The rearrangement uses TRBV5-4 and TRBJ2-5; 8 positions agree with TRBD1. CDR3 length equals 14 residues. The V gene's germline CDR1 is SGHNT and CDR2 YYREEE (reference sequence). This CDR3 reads CTSSLFDRGETQYF. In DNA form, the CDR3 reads TGTACCAGCAGCTTGTTCGACAGGGGAGAGACCCAGTACTTC.

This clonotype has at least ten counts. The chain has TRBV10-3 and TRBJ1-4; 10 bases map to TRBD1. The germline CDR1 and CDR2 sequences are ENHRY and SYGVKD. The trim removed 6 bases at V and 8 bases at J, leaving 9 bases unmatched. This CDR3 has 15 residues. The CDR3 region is CAISRDRGRGEKLFF. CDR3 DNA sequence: TGTGCCATCAGCCGGGACAGGGGTCGAGGGGAAAAACTGTTTTTT.

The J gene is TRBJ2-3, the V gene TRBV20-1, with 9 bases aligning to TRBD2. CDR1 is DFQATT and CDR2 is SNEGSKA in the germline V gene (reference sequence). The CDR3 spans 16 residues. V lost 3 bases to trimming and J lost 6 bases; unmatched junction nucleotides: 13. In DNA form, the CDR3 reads TGCAGTGCTAGGCCCTCTGGCGGGAGGGCCTCGGATACGCAGTATTTT. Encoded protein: CSARPSGGRASDTQYF.

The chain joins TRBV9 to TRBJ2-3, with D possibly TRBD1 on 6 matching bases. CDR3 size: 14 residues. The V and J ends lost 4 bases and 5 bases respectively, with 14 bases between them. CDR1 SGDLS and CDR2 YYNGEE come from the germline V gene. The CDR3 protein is CASSPQRTVDTQYF. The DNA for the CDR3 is TGTGCCAGCAGCCCACAAAGGACAGTAGATACGCAGTATTTT.

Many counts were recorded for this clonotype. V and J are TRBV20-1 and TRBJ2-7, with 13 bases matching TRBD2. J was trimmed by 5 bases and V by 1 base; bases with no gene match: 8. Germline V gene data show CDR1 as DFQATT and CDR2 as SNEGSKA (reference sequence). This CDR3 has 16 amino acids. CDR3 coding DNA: TGCAGTGCTAGAGTTAGTAGACTAGCGGGAGGAGACGAGCAGTACTTC. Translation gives CSARVSRLAGGDEQYF.

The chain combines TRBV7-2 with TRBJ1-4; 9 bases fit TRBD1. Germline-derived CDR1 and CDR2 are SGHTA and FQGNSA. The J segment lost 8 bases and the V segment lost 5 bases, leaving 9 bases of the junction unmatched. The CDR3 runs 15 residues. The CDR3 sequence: CASSGRDRVKEKLFF. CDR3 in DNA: TGTGCCAGCAGCGGGAGGGACAGGGTAAAAGAAAAACTGTTTTTT.

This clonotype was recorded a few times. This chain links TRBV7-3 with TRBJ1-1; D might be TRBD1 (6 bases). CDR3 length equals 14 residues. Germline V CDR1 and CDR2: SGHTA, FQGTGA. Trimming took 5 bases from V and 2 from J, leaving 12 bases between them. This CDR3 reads CASSAQGSNTEAFF. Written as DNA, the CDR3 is TGTGCCAGCAGCGCACAGGGAAGTAACACTGAAGCTTTCTTT.

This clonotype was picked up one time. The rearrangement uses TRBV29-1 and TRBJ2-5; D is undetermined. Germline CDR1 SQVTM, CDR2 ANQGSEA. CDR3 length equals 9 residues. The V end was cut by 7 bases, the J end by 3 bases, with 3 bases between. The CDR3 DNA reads TGCAGCGGAGAAGAGACCCAGTACTTC. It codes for CSGEETQYF. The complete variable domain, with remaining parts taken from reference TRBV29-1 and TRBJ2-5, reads SAVISQKPSRDICQRGTSLTIQCQVDSQVTMMFWYRQQPGQSLTLIATANQGSEATYESGFVIDKFPISRPNLTFSTLTVSNMSPEDSSIYLCSGEETQYFGPGTRLLVL.

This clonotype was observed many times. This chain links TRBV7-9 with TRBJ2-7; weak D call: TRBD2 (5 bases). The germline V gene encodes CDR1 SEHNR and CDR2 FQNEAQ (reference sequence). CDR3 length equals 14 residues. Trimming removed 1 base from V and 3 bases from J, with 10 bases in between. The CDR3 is CASSLGSGYYEQYF. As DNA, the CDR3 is TGTGCCAGCAGCTTAGGATCGGGATACTACGAGCAGTACTTC.

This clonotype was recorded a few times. This chain's CDR3 is CASSPRLGDSTEAFF. Written as DNA, the CDR3 is TGCGCCAGCAGCCCCCGGTTAGGGGACAGCACTGAAGCTTTCTTT. This chain connects TRBV5-1 to TRBJ1-1; 7 positions agree with TRBD1. Trimming took 4 bases from V and 4 from J; bases not matched to a gene: 10. The CDR3 runs 15 residues. The V gene's germline CDR1 is SGHRS and CDR2 YFSETQ.

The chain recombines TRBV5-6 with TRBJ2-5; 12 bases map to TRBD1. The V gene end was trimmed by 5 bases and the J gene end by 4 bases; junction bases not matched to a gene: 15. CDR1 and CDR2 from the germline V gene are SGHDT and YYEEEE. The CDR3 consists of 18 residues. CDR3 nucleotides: TGTGCCAGCAGACTAACCGGGACAGGGGGCCCAGCGGTAGAGACCCAGTACTTC. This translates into CASRLTGTGGPAVETQYF. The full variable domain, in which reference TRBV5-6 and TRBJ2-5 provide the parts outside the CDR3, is DAGVTQSPTHLIKTRGQQVTLRCSPKSGHDTVSWYQQALGQGPQFIFQYYEEEERQRGNFPDRFSGHQFPNYSSELNVNALLLGDSALYLCASRLTGTGGPAVETQYFGPGTRLLVL.

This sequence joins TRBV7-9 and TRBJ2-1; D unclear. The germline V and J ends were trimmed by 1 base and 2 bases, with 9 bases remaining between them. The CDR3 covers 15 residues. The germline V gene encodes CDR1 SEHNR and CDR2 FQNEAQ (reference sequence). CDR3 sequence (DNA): TGTGCCAGCAGCTTAGATAGCTACCCCTACAATGAGCAGTTCTTC. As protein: CASSLDSYPYNEQFF.

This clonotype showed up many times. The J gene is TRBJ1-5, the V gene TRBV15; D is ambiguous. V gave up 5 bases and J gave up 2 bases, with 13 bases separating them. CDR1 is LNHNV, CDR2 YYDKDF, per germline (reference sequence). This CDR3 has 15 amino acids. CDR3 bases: TGTGCCACCAGCGCCGGGCGACTGGGCAATCAGCCCCAGCATTTT. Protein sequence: CATSAGRLGNQPQHF. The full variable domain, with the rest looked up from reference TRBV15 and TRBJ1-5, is DAMVIQNPRYQVTQFGKPVTLSCSQTLNHNVMYWYQQKSSQAPKLLFHYYDKDFNNEADTPDNFQSRRPNTSFCFLDIRSPGLGDTAMYLCATSAGRLGNQPQHFGDGTRLSIL.

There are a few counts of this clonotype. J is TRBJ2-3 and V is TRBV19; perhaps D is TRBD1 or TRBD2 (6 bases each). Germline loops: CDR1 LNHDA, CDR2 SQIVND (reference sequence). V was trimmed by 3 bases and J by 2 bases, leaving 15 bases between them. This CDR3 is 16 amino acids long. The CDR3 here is CASSIRSRGLTDTQYF. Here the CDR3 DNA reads TGTGCCAGTAGTATCCGGAGCAGGGGACTCACAGATACGCAGTATTTT.

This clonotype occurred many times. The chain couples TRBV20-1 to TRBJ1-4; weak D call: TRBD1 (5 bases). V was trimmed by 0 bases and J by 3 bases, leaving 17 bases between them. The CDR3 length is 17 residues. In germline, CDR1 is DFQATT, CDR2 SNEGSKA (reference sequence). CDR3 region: CSARDAGWLASNEKLFF. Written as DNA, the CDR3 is TGCAGTGCTAGAGATGCAGGGTGGTTAGCGTCTAATGAAAAACTGTTTTTT.

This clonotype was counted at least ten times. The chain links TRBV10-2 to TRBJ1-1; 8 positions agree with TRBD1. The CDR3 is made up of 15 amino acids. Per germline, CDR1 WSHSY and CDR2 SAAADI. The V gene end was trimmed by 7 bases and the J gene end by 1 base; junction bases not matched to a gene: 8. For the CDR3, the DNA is TGCGCCAGCATTACCTACAGGGGGGGGAACACTGAAGCTTTCTTT. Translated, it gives CASITYRGGNTEAFF.

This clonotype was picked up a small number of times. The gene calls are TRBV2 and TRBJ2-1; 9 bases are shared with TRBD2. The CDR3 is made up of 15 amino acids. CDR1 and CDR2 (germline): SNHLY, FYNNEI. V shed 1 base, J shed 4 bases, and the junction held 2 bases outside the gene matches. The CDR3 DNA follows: TGTGCCAGCAGTGAAGAGCTAGCGGGATACAATGAGCAGTTCTTC. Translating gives CASSEELAGYNEQFF.

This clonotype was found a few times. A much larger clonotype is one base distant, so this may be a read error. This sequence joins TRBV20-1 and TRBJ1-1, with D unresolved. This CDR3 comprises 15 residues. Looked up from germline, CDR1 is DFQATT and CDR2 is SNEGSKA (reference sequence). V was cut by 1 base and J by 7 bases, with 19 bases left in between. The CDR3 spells CSARGTDIGSVEAFF. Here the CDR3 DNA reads TGCAGTGCTAGAGGGACTGATATTGGTTCAGTTGAAGCTTTCTTT.

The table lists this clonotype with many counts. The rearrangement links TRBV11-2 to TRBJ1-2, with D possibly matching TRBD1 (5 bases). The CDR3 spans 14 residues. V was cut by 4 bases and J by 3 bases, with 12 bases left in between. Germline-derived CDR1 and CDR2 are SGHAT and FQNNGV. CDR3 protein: CASSWGNIDYGYTF. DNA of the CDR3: TGTGCCAGCAGCTGGGGGAACATAGACTATGGCTACACCTTC.

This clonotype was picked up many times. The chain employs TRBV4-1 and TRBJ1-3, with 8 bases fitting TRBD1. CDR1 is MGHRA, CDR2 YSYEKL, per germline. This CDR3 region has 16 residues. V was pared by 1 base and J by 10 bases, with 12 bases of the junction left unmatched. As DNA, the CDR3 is TGCGCCAGCAGCCAAGCGGGGACAGGACTACTACGGACCATATATTTT. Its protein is CASSQAGTGLLRTIYF.

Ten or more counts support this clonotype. This chain's CDR3 is CASSEPFSWGRMDEKLFF. The CDR3 coding sequence is TGTGCCAGCAGTGAACCCTTTTCTTGGGGGCGGATGGATGAAAAACTGTTTTTT. This chain uses TRBV6-1 with TRBJ1-4; possible D gene TRBD1, 6 bases. Germline V gives CDR1 MNHNS, CDR2 SASEGT. The CDR3 runs 18 residues. Trimming cost V 2 bases and J 6 bases, with 22 bases left between them.